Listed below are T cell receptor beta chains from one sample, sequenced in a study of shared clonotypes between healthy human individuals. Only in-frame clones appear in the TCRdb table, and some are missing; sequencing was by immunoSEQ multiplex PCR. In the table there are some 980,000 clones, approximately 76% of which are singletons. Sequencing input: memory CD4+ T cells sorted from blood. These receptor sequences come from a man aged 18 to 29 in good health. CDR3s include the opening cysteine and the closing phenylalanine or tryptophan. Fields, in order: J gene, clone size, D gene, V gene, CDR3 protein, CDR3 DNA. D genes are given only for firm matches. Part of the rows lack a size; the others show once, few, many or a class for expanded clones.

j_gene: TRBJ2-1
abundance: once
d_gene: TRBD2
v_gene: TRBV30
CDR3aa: CAWRRGSSYNEQFF
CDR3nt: TGTGCCTGGAGGCGGGGGAGCTCCTACAATGAGCAGTTCTTC

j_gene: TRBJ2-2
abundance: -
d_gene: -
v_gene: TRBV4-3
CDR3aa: CASSQSPGVGTGELFF
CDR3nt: TGCGCCAGCAGCCAAAGTCCAGGGGTGGGCACCGGGGAGCTGTTTTTT

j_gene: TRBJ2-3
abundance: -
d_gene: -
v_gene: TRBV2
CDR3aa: CASRTGGGGREQYF
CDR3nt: TGTGCCAGCAGGACGGGAGGGGGCGGTCGGGAGCAGTATTTT

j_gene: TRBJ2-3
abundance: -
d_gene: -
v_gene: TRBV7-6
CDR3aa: CASSLGGTDTQYF
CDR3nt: TGTGCCAGCAGCTTAGGGGGGACAGATACGCAGTATTTT

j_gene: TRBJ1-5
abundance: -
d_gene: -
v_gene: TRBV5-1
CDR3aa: CASSLGPDQPQHF
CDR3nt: TGCGCCAGCAGCCTGGGGCCCGATCAGCCCCAGCATTTT

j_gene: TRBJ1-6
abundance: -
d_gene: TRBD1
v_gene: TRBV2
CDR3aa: CASSAGQNNSPLHF
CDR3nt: TGTGCCAGCAGTGCGGGACAGAATAATTCACCCCTCCACTTT

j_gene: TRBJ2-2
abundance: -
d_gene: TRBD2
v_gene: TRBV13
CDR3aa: CASSLLAGGHTGELFF
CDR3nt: TGTGCCAGCAGCTTACTAGCGGGAGGCCACACCGGGGAGCTGTTTTTT

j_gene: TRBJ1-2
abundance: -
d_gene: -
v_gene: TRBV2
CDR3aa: CASDVSNYGYTF
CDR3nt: TGTGCCAGTGACGTTTCAAACTATGGCTACACCTTC

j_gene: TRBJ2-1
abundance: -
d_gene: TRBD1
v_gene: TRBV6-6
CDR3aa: CASSYRPGQGSDEQFF
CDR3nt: TGTGCCAGCAGTTACCGTCCGGGACAGGGGTCGGATGAGCAGTTCTTC

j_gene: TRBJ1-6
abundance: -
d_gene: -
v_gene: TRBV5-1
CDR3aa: CASSLGGPPSSYNSPLHF
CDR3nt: TGCGCCAGCAGCTTGGGGGGACCGCCAAGCTCCTATAATTCACCCCTCCACTTT

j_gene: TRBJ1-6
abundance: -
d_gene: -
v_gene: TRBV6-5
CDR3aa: CASRAQNYNSPLHF
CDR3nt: TGTGCCAGCAGGGCCCAGAACTATAATTCACCCCTCCACTTT

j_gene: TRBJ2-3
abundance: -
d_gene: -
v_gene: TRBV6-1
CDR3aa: CASSEARPPDTQYF
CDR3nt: TGTGCCAGCAGTGAAGCGCGGCCCCCAGATACGCAGTATTTT

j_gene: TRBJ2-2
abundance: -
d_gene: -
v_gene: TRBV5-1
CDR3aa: CASSFPAGELFF
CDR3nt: TGCGCCAGCAGCTTTCCCGCCGGGGAGCTGTTTTTT

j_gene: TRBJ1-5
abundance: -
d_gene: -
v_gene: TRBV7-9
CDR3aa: CASPKGNKEQPQHF
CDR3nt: TGTGCCAGCCCAAAAGGTAACAAGGAACAGCCCCAGCATTTT

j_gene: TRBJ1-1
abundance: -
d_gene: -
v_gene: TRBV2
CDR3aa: CASSGQETTEAFF
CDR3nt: TGTGCCAGCAGTGGGCAGGAGACCACTGAAGCTTTCTTT

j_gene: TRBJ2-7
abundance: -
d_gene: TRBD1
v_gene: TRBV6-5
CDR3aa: CASRPGQGGLYEQYF
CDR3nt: TGTGCCAGCAGACCAGGACAGGGGGGGTTGTACGAGCAGTACTTC

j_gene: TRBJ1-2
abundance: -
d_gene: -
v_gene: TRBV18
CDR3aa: CASSPQTERGYGYTF
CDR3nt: TGTGCCAGCTCACCACAGACAGAACGGGGTTATGGCTACACCTTC

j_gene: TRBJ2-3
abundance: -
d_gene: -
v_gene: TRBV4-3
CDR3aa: CASSQGQDSTDTQYF
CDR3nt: TGCGCCAGCAGCCAAGGGCAGGATAGCACAGATACGCAGTATTTT

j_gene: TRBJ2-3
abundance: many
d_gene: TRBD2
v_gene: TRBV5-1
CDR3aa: CASSLSSGGLTDTQYF
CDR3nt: TGCGCCAGCAGCCTCTCTAGCGGGGGGCTCACAGATACGCAGTATTTT

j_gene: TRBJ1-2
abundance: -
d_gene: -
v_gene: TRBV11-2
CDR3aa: CASSRDTYNYGYTF
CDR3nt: TGTGCCAGCAGCAGGGACACCTATAACTATGGCTACACCTTC

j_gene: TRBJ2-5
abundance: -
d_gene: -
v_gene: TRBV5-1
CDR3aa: CASSQQHQETQYF
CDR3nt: TGCGCCAGCAGCCAACAGCATCAAGAGACCCAGTACTTC

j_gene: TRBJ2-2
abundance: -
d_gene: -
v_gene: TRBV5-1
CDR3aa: CASSFRPTGNTGELFF
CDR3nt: TGCGCCAGCAGCTTCCGTCCGACAGGGAACACCGGGGAGCTGTTTTTT

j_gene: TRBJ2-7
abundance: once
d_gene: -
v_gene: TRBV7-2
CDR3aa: CASSLNLVSYEQYF
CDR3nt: TGTGCCAGCAGCTTAAATCTAGTGTCTTACGAGCAGTACTTC

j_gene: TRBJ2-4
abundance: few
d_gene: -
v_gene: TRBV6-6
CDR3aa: CASSHQGKGAKNIQYF
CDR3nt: TGTGCCAGCAGCCATCAGGGGAAGGGGGCCAAAAACATTCAGTACTTC

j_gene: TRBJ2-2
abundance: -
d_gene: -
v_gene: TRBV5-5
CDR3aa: CASSRGDPTGELFF
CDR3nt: TGTGCCAGCAGCAGGGGAGACCCAACCGGGGAGCTGTTTTTT

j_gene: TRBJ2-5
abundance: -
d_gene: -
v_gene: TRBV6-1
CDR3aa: CASSALPHETQYF
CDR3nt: TGTGCCAGCAGTGCCCTGCCTCACGAGACCCAGTACTTC

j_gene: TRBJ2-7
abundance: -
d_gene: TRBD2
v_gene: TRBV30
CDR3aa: CAWTNQAGVAGSEQYF
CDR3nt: TGTGCCTGGACGAATCAGGCGGGGGTCGCTGGCTCCGAGCAGTACTTC

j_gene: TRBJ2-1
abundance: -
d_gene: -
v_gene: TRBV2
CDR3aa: CASSVGREVNEQFF
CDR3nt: TGTGCCAGCAGTGTGGGCAGGGAGGTGAATGAGCAGTTCTTC

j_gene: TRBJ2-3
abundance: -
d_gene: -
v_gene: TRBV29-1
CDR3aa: CSVDRGGESTQYF
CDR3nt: TGCAGCGTTGACAGGGGTGGCGAAAGTACGCAGTATTTT

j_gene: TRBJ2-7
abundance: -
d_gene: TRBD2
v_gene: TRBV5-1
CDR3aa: CASSASGGASGYEQYF
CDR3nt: TGCGCCAGCAGCGCGAGCGGGGGGGCCTCAGGGTACGAGCAGTACTTC

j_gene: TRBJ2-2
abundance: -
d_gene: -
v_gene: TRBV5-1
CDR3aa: CASSPRWGAGELFF
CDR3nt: TGCGCCAGCAGCCCTCGTTGGGGCGCCGGGGAGCTGTTTTTT